This is a list of T cell receptor beta chains from one sample in a study of beta chain features in type 1 diabetes. Measured with immunoSEQ multiplex PCR; TCRdb has only the in-frame clones, and not every one. The repertoire holds roughly 290,000 clones, with 15% as singletons. Sequenced: naive CD4+ T cells from blood. These receptors originate from a man aged 18 to 30 with type 1 diabetes. The CDR3 runs from the conserved cysteine through the conserved F or W. Each record gives: CDR3 length, D gene, J gene, V gene, clone size, CDR3 protein, CDR3 DNA. A D gene is named only where the DNA matches it firmly. Part of the rows lack a size; the others show once, few, many or a class for expanded clones.

14,TRBD1,TRBJ2-5,TRBV7-2,few,CASSRRQGQETQYF,TGTGCCAGCAGTCGAAGACAGGGACAAGAGACCCAGTACTTC
14,NA,TRBJ2-6,TRBV27,few,CASILTSGANVLTF,TGTGCCAGCATTCTAACCTCTGGGGCCAACGTCCTGACTTTC
13,TRBD1,TRBJ2-7,TRBV6-6,NA,CASRLTGVREQYF,TGTGCCAGCAGACTCACAGGGGTTAGGGAGCAGTACTTC
14,NA,TRBJ2-7,TRBV2,NA,CASSESTRGNEQYF,TGTGCCAGCAGTGAATCGACTAGGGGCAACGAGCAGTACTTC
15,TRBD1,TRBJ2-6,TRBV5-1,NA,CASSSRGPGANVLTF,TGCGCCAGCAGCTCGAGGGGGCCTGGGGCCAACGTCCTGACTTTC
17,NA,TRBJ2-5,TRBV10-2,NA,CASSETRSGSTQETQYF,TGCGCCAGCAGTGAGACGAGGAGCGGGTCAACCCAAGAGACCCAGTACTTC
10,NA,TRBJ2-7,TRBV20-1,NA,CSPRGNEQYF,TGCAGCCCTCGGGGTAACGAGCAGTACTTC
10,NA,TRBJ2-7,TRBV20-1,NA,CSARETRQYF,TGCAGTGCTAGAGAAACAAGACAGTACTTC
17,TRBD2,TRBJ2-7,TRBV4-2,NA,CASSQDLAGGPGGVQYF,TGTGCCAGCAGCCAAGACCTAGCGGGAGGGCCCGGGGGCGTGCAGTACTTC
10,NA,TRBJ2-7,TRBV7-2,few,CAIGTYEQYF,TGTGCCATCGGGACCTACGAGCAGTACTTC
17,TRBD1,TRBJ2-2,TRBV23-1,few,CASSQPRTGANTGELFF,TGCGCCAGCAGTCAACCGAGGACAGGGGCGAACACCGGGGAGCTGTTTTTT
15,TRBD1,TRBJ2-7,TRBV18,few,CASSHGTGTTYEQYF,TGTGCCAGCTCACATGGGACAGGTACTACCTACGAGCAGTACTTC
16,NA,TRBJ1-2,TRBV4-3,NA,CASSQDYHERGYGYTF,TGCGCCAGCAGCCAAGATTACCACGAGCGGGGCTATGGCTACACCTTC
17,TRBD1,TRBJ1-5,TRBV18,NA,CASSPVAGTGVNQPQHF,TGTGCCAGCTCCCCGGTCGCCGGGACAGGGGTCAATCAGCCCCAGCATTTT
14,NA,TRBJ2-1,TRBV28,NA,CASTPGPYYNEQFF,TGTGCCAGCACCCCTGGGCCCTATTACAATGAGCAGTTCTTC
13,NA,TRBJ1-2,TRBV6-5,NA,CASRPQARLGYTF,TGTGCCAGCAGACCTCAAGCTAGGCTCGGGTACACCTTC
12,NA,TRBJ2-7,TRBV7-9,NA,CASSLDMYEQYF,TGTGCCAGCAGCTTAGATATGTACGAGCAGTACTTC
12,NA,TRBJ2-7,TRBV2,NA,CASSYRVGEQYF,TGTGCCAGCAGTTACAGGGTTGGGGAGCAGTACTTC
14,NA,TRBJ2-7,TRBV5-1,few,CASSTRDNRDEQYF,TGCGCCAGCAGCACTCGGGACAATCGGGACGAGCAGTACTTC
12,NA,TRBJ1-1,TRBV25-1,few,CASIAGGPEAFF,TGTGCCAGCATCGCCGGAGGGCCTGAAGCTTTCTTT
15,TRBD2,TRBJ2-1,TRBV19,NA,CASTKWTSGNNEQFF,TGTGCCAGTACCAAATGGACTAGCGGAAACAATGAGCAGTTCTTC
15,NA,TRBJ1-5,TRBV4-1,few,CASSRRGGSNQPQHF,TGCGCCAGCAGCCGACGGGGTGGCAGTAATCAGCCCCAGCATTTT
13,NA,TRBJ2-1,TRBV28,few,CASISRRVNEQFF,TGTGCCAGCATTTCTCGGCGGGTCAATGAGCAGTTCTTC
15,TRBD1,TRBJ1-5,TRBV30,NA,CAWSRPGGSNQPQHF,TGTGCCTGGAGTCGTCCAGGGGGAAGTAATCAGCCCCAGCATTTT
15,NA,TRBJ2-2,TRBV28,NA,CASSLPHNRAGELFF,TGTGCCAGCAGTTTACCTCACAACAGGGCCGGGGAGCTGTTTTTT
14,NA,TRBJ1-6,TRBV18,NA,CASSPEAFGTPLHF,TGTGCCAGCTCACCAGAAGCTTTCGGGACACCCCTCCACTTT
15,TRBD1,TRBJ1-4,TRBV11-2,NA,CASSLRTGANEKLFF,TGTGCCAGCAGCTTAAGGACAGGGGCTAATGAAAAACTGTTTTTT
13,TRBD1,TRBJ2-5,TRBV30,NA,CAWSPTGGETQYF,TGTGCCTGGAGTCCTACAGGGGGAGAGACCCAGTACTTC
13,NA,TRBJ1-5,TRBV29-1,few,CSVEAGRGQPQHF,TGCAGCGTTGAAGCAGGGCGGGGGCAGCCCCAGCATTTT
11,NA,TRBJ2-1,TRBV20-1,NA,CSAGVYNEQFF,TGCAGTGCCGGGGTCTACAATGAGCAGTTCTTC
13,NA,TRBJ1-2,TRBV14,NA,CASSQQGSYGYTF,TGTGCCAGCAGCCAACAGGGGTCCTATGGCTACACCTTC
13,NA,TRBJ2-3,TRBV5-1,few,CASSRGSTDTQYF,TGCGCCAGCAGCCGGGGGAGCACAGATACGCAGTATTTT
13,NA,TRBJ1-6,TRBV6-4,few,CASSERGASPLHF,TGTGCCAGCAGTGAACGCGGGGCATCACCCCTCCACTTT
15,TRBD1,TRBJ2-7,TRBV5-1,NA,CASSDEGQGTYEQYF,TGCGCCAGCAGCGATGAAGGACAGGGCACGTACGAGCAGTACTTC
16,NA,TRBJ1-1,TRBV11-3,few,CASSPDVGPGTGEAFF,TGTGCCAGCAGCCCCGACGTGGGCCCTGGTACGGGGGAAGCTTTCTTT
15,TRBD1,TRBJ2-7,TRBV18,NA,CASSPIQGNAGEQYF,TGTGCCAGCTCACCCATACAGGGGAACGCGGGCGAGCAGTACTTC
13,NA,TRBJ2-5,TRBV18,NA,CASSSGTQETQYF,TGTGCCAGCTCATCAGGTACCCAAGAGACCCAGTACTTC
12,NA,TRBJ2-5,TRBV29-1,NA,CSPLGLEETQYF,TGCAGCCCCCTGGGCCTGGAAGAGACCCAGTACTTC
16,NA,TRBJ1-6,TRBV28,few,CASSFIGNPGNSPLHF,TGTGCCAGCAGTTTTATTGGGAATCCGGGAAATTCACCCCTCCACTTT
15,NA,TRBJ2-3,TRBV9,NA,CASSVGGSGGDTQYF,TGTGCCAGCAGCGTAGGAGGAAGCGGTGGAGATACGCAGTATTTT
16,TRBD2,TRBJ2-7,TRBV4-3,few,CASSLVIAGGPYEQYF,TGCGCCAGCAGCCTCGTTATAGCGGGGGGACCCTACGAGCAGTACTTC
11,NA,TRBJ2-1,TRBV29-1,few,CSVVPDNEQFF,TGCAGCGTTGTTCCTGACAATGAGCAGTTCTTC
14,TRBD1,TRBJ1-4,TRBV5-1,few,CASSRDRENEKLFF,TGCGCCAGCAGCCGTGACAGGGAGAATGAAAAACTGTTTTTT
17,NA,TRBJ2-1,TRBV4-3,NA,CASSQEAATLRDNEQFF,TGCGCCAGCAGCCAAGAGGCGGCCACTCTTCGGGACAATGAGCAGTTCTTC
15,NA,TRBJ1-1,TRBV27,few,CASSSLGAGDTEAFF,TGTGCCAGCAGTTCCCTCGGGGCAGGGGACACTGAAGCTTTCTTT
13,TRBD1,TRBJ2-7,TRBV28,NA,CASSSWTGYEQYF,TGTGCCAGCAGTTCATGGACAGGCTACGAGCAGTACTTC
10,NA,TRBJ2-5,TRBV6-6,NA,CASNKETQYF,TGTGCCAGCAACAAAGAGACCCAGTACTTC
14,NA,TRBJ1-4,TRBV29-1,NA,CSVSIRRANEKLFF,TGCAGCGTTAGTATCCGGAGGGCTAATGAAAAACTGTTTTTT
12,NA,TRBJ1-6,TRBV19,NA,CASTEEDSPLHF,TGTGCCAGTACCGAGGAGGATTCACCCCTCCACTTT
16,NA,TRBJ2-7,TRBV7-6,few,CASSLEDSLTTYEQYF,TGTGCCAGCAGCTTAGAAGACTCCCTAACTACCTACGAGCAGTACTTC
14,NA,TRBJ1-1,TRBV30,few,CAWCKRGLNTEAFF,TGTGCCTGGTGTAAAAGAGGGCTGAACACTGAAGCTTTCTTT
14,NA,TRBJ1-3,TRBV7-9,NA,CASSLTGSGNTIYF,TGTGCCAGCAGCTTGACAGGCTCTGGAAACACCATATATTTT
14,TRBD1,TRBJ2-5,TRBV5-1,few,CASEEGQVRQTQYF,TGCGCCAGCGAAGAAGGACAGGTTCGACAGACCCAGTACTTC